This entry lists 20 T cell receptor beta chains sequenced from one sample in a study of shared clonotypes between healthy human individuals. Clones were sequenced by immunoSEQ multiplex PCR, and TCRdb holds only the in-frame ones, with some missing. The sample records about 2.1 million clones, around 93% being singletons. Naive CD8 cells lacked CD45RO, underwent positive selection for CCR7 and left out terminally differentiated effector memory CD45RA+ cells. Sequencing was carried out using naive CD8+ T cells from PBMCs. Receptors originate from a man younger than 35 in good health. Some clones in this sample may be carry-over from other donors' samples.

This chain connects TRBV21-1 to TRBJ2-5; the DNA was not used to check the table's D call, TRBD1. TRBV21-1 is assigned pseudogene status. This CDR3 region has 13 residues. CDR3 amino acids: CAAEGQGGETQYF. The CDR3 DNA follows: TGTGCCGCAGAAGGACAGGGCGGGGAGACCCAGTACTTC.

The chain is built from TRBV5-1 and TRBJ2-7; TRBD1 might be the D (5 bases). V shed 4 bases and J shed 7 bases, with 30 bases lying between them. In germline, CDR1 is SGHRS, CDR2 YFSETQ. This CDR3 is 18 amino acids long. The CDR3 protein is CASSVWAIGQGLAGEQYF. DNA of the CDR3: TGCGCCAGCAGCGTCTGGGCGATTGGGCAGGGCCTTGCAGGGGAGCAGTACTTC.

This chain links TRBV5-1 with TRBJ2-7; 10 bases align to TRBD1. The CDR3 covers 14 residues. Germline V gene sequence: CDR1 SGHRS, CDR2 YFSETQ. The J segment lost 5 bases and the V segment lost 3 bases, leaving 5 bases of the junction unmatched. The CDR3, as DNA: TGCGCCAGCAGCTCGACAGGGGGCATCAACGAGCAGTACTTC. Encoded protein: CASSSTGGINEQYF.

Regarding this clone: Additional DNA sequences in this sample encode the identical CDR3. The chain combines TRBV29-1 with TRBJ2-5; D uncertain. V lost 2 bases and J lost 5, with 3 bases in between. The CDR3 extends over 10 amino acids. CDR1 and CDR2 from the germline V gene are SQVTM and ANQGSEA. Written as DNA, the CDR3 is TGCAGCGTTGAAAGCGAGACCCAGTACTTC. It codes for CSVESETQYF.

This chain uses TRBV6-1 with TRBJ2-7, with TRBD2 matching 13 bases. V lost 6 bases to trimming and J lost 2 bases; unmatched junction nucleotides: 4. This CDR3 comprises 15 residues. Germline V gene sequence: CDR1 MNHNS, CDR2 SASEGT. The chain's CDR3 is CASSLTSGRAYEQYF. Here the CDR3 DNA reads TGTGCCAGCAGCCTAACTAGCGGGAGGGCCTACGAGCAGTACTTC.

Note on this clone: Other DNA sequences of this sample code for an identical CDR3. The chain combines TRBV4-3 with TRBJ2-7, with D maybe TRBD2 (5 bases). CDR3 length equals 14 residues. The V and J ends lost 1 base and 3 bases respectively, with 10 bases between them. Looked up from germline, CDR1 is LGHNA and CDR2 is YSLEER. In DNA form, the CDR3 reads TGCGCCAGCAGCCAAGGGTTAGCGAGCTACGAGCAGTACTTC. It encodes CASSQGLASYEQYF.

V usage is TRBV9 and J usage is TRBJ2-3; the match to TRBD2 covers 7 bases. V trimming: 0 bases; J trimming: 2 bases; junction bases outside the gene matches: 6. The CDR3 totals 16 residues. Germline values: CDR1 SGDLS, CDR2 YYNGEE. CDR3 coding DNA: TGTGCCAGCAGCGTAGCGCCGGGACTATACACAGATACGCAGTATTTT. Translating gives CASSVAPGLYTDTQYF.

The chain is built from TRBV9 and TRBJ2-1, with D tentatively TRBD2 (6 bases). CDR3 length equals 12 residues. Trimming took 0 bases from V and 10 from J, leaving 8 bases between them. CDR1 and CDR2 (germline): SGDLS, YYNGEE. CDR3 sequence: CASSVGLAEQFF. In DNA form, the CDR3 reads TGTGCCAGCAGCGTAGGCCTAGCGGAGCAGTTCTTC.

V gene TRBV7-8 combines with J gene TRBJ2-7, with D perhaps given as TRBD1 or TRBD2 (5 bases each). Trimming pared 0 bases from V and 6 bases from J, leaving 9 bases between. CDR1 is SGHVS, CDR2 FQNEAQ, per germline. This CDR3 has 13 amino acids. The CDR3 sequence is CASSLAGRGEQYF. CDR3 nucleotides: TGTGCCAGCAGCTTAGCGGGACGGGGCGAGCAGTACTTC. The entire variable domain, with the rest obtained from reference TRBV7-8 and TRBJ2-7, is as follows: GAGVSQSPRYKVAKRGQDVALRCDPISGHVSLFWYQQALGQGPEFLTYFQNEAQLDKSGLPSDRFFAERPEGSVSTLKIQRTQQEDSAVYLCASSLAGRGEQYFGPGTRLTVT.

CDR3 loop: CASSEGAHSYGYTF. CDR3 in DNA: TGTGCCAGCTCGGAGGGGGCGCATAGCTATGGCTACACCTTC. The gene calls are TRBV18 and TRBJ1-2, with 7 bases identical to TRBD1. V lost 6 bases to trimming and J lost 4 bases; unmatched junction nucleotides: 8. Per the germline V gene, CDR1 is KGHSH and CDR2 is LQKENI. The CDR3 is made up of 14 amino acids.

This clone has a handful of counts. The V and J genes are TRBV30 and TRBJ1-1; the D gene is possibly TRBD1 (5 bases). Germline loops: CDR1 GTSNPN, CDR2 SVGIG (reference sequence). Trimming cost V 4 bases and J 8 bases, with 17 bases left between them. The CDR3 runs 13 residues. The CDR3 sequence: CAWTTRQSWEAFF. The DNA for the CDR3 is TGTGCCTGGACCACTCGACAGTCATGGGAAGCTTTCTTT.

J is TRBJ2-2 and V is TRBV27; D possibly corresponds to TRBD2 (6 bases). V lost 4 bases to trimming and J lost 7 bases, with 19 bases between them. The CDR3 covers 16 residues. Germline CDR1 and CDR2: MNHEY and SMNVEV (reference sequence). CDR3 sequence reads: CASSSPLEGWDGELFF. In DNA, the CDR3 is TGTGCCAGCAGTTCCCCCCTGGAGGGATGGGACGGGGAGCTGTTTTTT.

This chain joins TRBV2 and TRBJ2-2, with 10 bases that match TRBD1. This CDR3 region has 17 residues. V trimming: 0 bases; J trimming: 6 bases; junction bases outside the gene matches: 7. CDR1 and CDR2 from the germline V gene are SNHLY and FYNNEI. CDR3 region: CASSEAQDRGLPGELFF. The CDR3 bases are TGTGCCAGCAGTGAAGCGCAAGACAGGGGGCTCCCCGGGGAGCTGTTTTTT. The complete variable domain, with remaining parts taken from reference TRBV2 and TRBJ2-2, reads EPEVTQTPSHQVTQMGQEVILRCVPISNHLYFYWYRQILGQKVEFLVSFYNNEISEKSEIFDDQFSVERPDGSNFTLKIRSTKLEDSAMYFCASSEAQDRGLPGELFFGEGSRLTVL.

The count of this clone is one. V and J are TRBV28 and TRBJ2-5; 8 bases agree with TRBD2. The CDR3 loop spans 13 amino acids. J was trimmed by 8 bases and V by 5 bases; bases with no gene match: 7. Germline CDR1 is MDHEN and CDR2 is SYDVKM. CDR3 DNA sequence: TGTGCCAGCAGTCCGGGACTAGTTTATACCCAGTACTTC. The encoded protein is CASSPGLVYTQYF. Variable domain in full (rest from reference TRBV28 and TRBJ2-5): DVKVTQSSRYLVKRTGEKVFLECVQDMDHENMFWYRQDPGLGLRLIYFSYDVKMKEKGDIPEGYSVSREKKERFSLILESASTNQTSMYLCASSPGLVYTQYFGPGTRLLVL.

The chain recombines TRBV9 with TRBJ2-7; D is possibly TRBD2 (5 bases). Trimming pared 0 bases from V and 2 bases from J, leaving 18 bases between. The germline V gene has CDR1 SGDLS and CDR2 YYNGEE. The CDR3 contains 17 residues. For the CDR3, the DNA is TGTGCCAGCAGCGTAGGGCAAAACGGGGAGTTCACCTACGAGCAGTACTTC. Encoded protein: CASSVGQNGEFTYEQYF.

This clone was detected once. The V gene is TRBV7-9, the J gene TRBJ2-1; tentatively, D is TRBD2 (5 bases). The CDR3 covers 15 residues. V shed 4 bases and J shed 0 bases, with 10 bases lying between them. CDR1 SEHNR and CDR2 FQNEAQ come from the germline V gene (reference sequence). CDR3 DNA sequence: TGTGCCAGCAGCTCTAGCCTTGTCTCCTACAATGAGCAGTTCTTC. Translation: CASSSSLVSYNEQFF.

Comment on this clone: Within the sample, other DNA sequences also encode this same CDR3. The chain joins TRBV10-3 to TRBJ2-7, with TRBD1 matching 7 bases. Germline CDR1 and CDR2: ENHRY and SYGVKD. The V and J ends lost 11 bases and 1 base, in that order; junction bases with no gene match: 5. The CDR3 runs to 12 residues. CDR3 nucleotide sequence: TGTGCCTCGTCGACAGGGTCCTACGAGCAGTACTTC. Translated: CASSTGSYEQYF.

J is TRBJ1-3 and V is TRBV28; TRBD1 might be the D (5 bases). V lost 2 bases, J lost 4 bases, and 15 bases lay in between. The V gene's germline CDR1 is MDHEN and CDR2 SYDVKM. The CDR3 is 16 residues long. The CDR3 reads CASSLGSGSKGNTIYF. CDR3 in DNA: TGTGCCAGCAGTTTAGGCTCAGGGTCTAAGGGAAACACCATATATTTT.

The chain carries TRBV19 and TRBJ1-1; the D gene is possibly TRBD1 (5 bases). The CDR3 is 15 residues long. Germline loops: CDR1 LNHDA, CDR2 SQIVND (reference sequence). V was trimmed by 5 bases and J by 1 base, leaving 14 bases between them. In nucleotides, the CDR3 is TGTGCCAGTAGTGTAAGTGGACACTCGAACACTGAAGCTTTCTTT. The encoded protein is CASSVSGHSNTEAFF.

This CDR3 reads CASSRSGSSYNEQFF. CDR3 bases: TGTGCCAGCAGTCGTAGCGGGAGCTCCTACAATGAGCAGTTCTTC. The chain employs TRBV27 and TRBJ2-1, with 9 nucleotides matching TRBD2. Unmatched junction bases numbered 2, after V lost 5 bases and J lost 0 bases. The CDR3 has 15 amino acids. Germline-derived CDR1 and CDR2 are MNHEY and SMNVEV (reference sequence).